This T cell receptor (beta chain) emerged from a study of cytomegalovirus exposure and HLA in healthy donors. Sequenced by immunoSEQ multiplex PCR; TCRdb stores in-frame clones only, minus some. The table records 100,000 or so clones, about 95% of them present only once. Study-level points and caveats: The study put some 150 TCR beta chains on its list as cytomegalovirus-associated.

A note on this clone: Its antigen is unidentified.

Germline assignment: CDR1 DFQATT and CDR2 SNEGSKA (reference sequence). Trimming cost V 6 bases and J 5 bases, with 7 bases left between them. The CDR3 totals 10 residues. The donors were members of the validation cohort, which comprised 120 subjects and was separate from the first cohort of roughly 700 subjects. J is TRBJ2-5 and V is TRBV20-1; no clear D. The receptor's source is a woman aged 18-29 years in good health and CMV-seronegative. Sequencing was carried out using PBMCs. CDR3 nucleotides: TGCAGTGCCGCCGGGGAGACCCAGTACTTC. Translation gives CSAAGETQYF.